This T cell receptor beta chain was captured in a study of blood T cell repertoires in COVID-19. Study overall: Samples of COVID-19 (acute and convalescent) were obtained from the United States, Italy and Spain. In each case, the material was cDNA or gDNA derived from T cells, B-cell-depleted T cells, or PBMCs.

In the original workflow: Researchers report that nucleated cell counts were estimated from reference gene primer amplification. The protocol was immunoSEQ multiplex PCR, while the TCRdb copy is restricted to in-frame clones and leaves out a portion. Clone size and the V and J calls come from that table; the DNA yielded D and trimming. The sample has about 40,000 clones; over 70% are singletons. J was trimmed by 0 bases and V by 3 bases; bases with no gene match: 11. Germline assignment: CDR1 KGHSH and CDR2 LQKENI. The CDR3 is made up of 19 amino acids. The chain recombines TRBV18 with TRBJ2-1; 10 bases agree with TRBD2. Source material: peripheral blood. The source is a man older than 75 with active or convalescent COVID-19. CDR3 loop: CASSPLPTSGSRSYNEQFF. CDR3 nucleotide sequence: TGTGCCAGCTCACCCCTGCCGACTAGCGGGTCGCGCTCCTACAATGAGCAGTTCTTC.